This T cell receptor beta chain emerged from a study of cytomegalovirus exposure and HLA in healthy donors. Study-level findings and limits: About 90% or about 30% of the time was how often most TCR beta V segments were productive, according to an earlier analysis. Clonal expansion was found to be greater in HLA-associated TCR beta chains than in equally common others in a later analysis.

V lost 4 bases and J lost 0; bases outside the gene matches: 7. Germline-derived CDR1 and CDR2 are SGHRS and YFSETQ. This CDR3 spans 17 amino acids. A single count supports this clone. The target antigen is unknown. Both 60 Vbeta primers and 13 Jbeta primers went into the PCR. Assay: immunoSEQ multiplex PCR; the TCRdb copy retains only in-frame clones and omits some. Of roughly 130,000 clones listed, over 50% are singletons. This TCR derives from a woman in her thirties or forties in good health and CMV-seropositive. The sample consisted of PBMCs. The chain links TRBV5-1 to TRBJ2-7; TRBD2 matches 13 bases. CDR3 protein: CASSRGLAGSHSYEQYF. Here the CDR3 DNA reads TGCGCCAGCAGCCGGGGACTAGCGGGAAGCCACTCCTACGAGCAGTACTTC.